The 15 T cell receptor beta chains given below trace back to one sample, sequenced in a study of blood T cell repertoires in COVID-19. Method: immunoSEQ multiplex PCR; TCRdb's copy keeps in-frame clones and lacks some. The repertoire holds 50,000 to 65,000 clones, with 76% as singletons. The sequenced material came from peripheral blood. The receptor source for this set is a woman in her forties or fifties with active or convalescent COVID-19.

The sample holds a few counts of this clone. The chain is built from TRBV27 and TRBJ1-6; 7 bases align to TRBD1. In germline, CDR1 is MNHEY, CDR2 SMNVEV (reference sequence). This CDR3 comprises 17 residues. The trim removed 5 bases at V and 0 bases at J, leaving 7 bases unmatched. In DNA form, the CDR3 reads TGTGCCAGCAGTGTGGGGACAGCAAGCTCCTATAATTCACCCCTCCACTTT. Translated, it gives CASSVGTASSYNSPLHF.

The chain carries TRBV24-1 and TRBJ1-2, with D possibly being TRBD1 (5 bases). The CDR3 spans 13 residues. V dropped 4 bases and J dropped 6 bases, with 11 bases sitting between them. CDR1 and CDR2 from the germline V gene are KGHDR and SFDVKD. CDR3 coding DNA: TGTGCCACCAGTGACGGGACTGGAGATGGCTACACCTTC. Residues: CATSDGTGDGYTF.

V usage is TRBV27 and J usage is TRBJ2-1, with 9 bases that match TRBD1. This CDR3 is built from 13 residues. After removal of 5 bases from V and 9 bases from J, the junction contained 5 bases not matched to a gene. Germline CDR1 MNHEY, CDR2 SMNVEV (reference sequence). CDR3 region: CASSQGQGGEQFF. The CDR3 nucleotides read TGTGCCAGCAGTCAGGGACAGGGAGGTGAGCAGTTCTTC.

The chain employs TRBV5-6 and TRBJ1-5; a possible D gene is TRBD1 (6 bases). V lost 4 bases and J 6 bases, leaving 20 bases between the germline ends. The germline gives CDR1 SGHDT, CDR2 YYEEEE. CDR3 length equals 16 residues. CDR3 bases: TGTGCCAGCAGCAGGCGGGGGGCCGCCTCGGGTCAGCCCCAGCATTTT. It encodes CASSRRGAASGQPQHF.

CDR3 nucleotides: TGTGCCAGCAGTCTTCAAGGAAGGGACCGGGGGGCTGGGGCCAACGTCCTGACTTTC. Amino acid sequence: CASSLQGRDRGAGANVLTF. The chain uses TRBV6-2 or TRBV6-3 and TRBJ2-6; 7 bases line up with TRBD2. The V and J ends lost 5 bases and 2 bases, in that order; junction bases with no gene match: 15. The CDR3 is 19 residues long. The germline CDR1 and CDR2 sequences are MNHEY and SVGEGT.

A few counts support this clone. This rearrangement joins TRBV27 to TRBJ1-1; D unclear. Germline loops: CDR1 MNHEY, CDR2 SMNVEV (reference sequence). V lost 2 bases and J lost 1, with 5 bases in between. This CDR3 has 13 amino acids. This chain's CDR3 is CASSLTGNTEAFF. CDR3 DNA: TGTGCCAGCAGTTTAACTGGGAACACTGAAGCTTTCTTT.

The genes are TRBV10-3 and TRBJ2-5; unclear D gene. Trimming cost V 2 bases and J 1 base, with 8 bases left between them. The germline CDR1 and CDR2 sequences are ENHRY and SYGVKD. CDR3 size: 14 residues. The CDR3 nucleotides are TGTGCCATCAGTGAGCTGGCAGTCCAAGAGACCCAGTACTTC. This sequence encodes CAISELAVQETQYF.

Here the CDR3 reads CASSPRTSGRSQETQYF. The CDR3 DNA reads as TGTGCCAGCAGCCCGCGGACTAGCGGGAGGTCTCAAGAGACCCAGTACTTC. The V and J genes are TRBV7-9 and TRBJ2-5; 14 nucleotides align to TRBD2. Germline CDR1 SEHNR, CDR2 FQNEAQ (reference sequence). The CDR3 has 17 residues. J lost 2 bases, V lost 5 bases, and 7 bases had no gene match.

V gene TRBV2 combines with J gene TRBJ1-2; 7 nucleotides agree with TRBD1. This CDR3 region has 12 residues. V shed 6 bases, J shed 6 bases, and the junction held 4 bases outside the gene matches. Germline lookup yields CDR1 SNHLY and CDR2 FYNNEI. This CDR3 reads CASRRGTDGYTF. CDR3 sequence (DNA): TGTGCCAGCAGGAGGGGGACAGATGGCTACACCTTC. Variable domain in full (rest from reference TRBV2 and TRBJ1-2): EPEVTQTPSHQVTQMGQEVILRCVPISNHLYFYWYRQILGQKVEFLVSFYNNEISEKSEIFDDQFSVERPDGSNFTLKIRSTKLEDSAMYFCASRRGTDGYTFGSGTRLTVV.

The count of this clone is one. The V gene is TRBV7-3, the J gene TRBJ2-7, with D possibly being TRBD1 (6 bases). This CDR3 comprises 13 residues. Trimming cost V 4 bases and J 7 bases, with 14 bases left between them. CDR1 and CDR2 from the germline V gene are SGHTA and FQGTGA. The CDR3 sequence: CASSSAGQLEQYF. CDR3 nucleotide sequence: TGTGCCAGCAGCTCAGCAGGACAGCTGGAGCAGTACTTC.

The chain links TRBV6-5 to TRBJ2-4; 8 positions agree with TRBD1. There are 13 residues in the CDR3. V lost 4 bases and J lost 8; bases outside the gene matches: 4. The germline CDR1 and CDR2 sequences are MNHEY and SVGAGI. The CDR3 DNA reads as TGTGCCAGCAGTTCCCACAGGGGGGACATTCAGTACTTC. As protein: CASSSHRGDIQYF.

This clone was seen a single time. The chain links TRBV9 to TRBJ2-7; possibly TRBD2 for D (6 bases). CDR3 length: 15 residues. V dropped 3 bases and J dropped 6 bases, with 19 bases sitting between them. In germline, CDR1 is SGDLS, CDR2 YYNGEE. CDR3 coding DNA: TGTGCCAGCAGCGCCCAGGGAGGAACCTCGGGCGAGCAGTACTTC. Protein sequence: CASSAQGGTSGEQYF.

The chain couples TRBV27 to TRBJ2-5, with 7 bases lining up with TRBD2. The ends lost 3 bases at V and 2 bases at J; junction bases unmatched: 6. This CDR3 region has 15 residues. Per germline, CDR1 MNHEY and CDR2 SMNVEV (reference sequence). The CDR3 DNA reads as TGTGCCAGCAGTTTGACGCTAGCGGCACAAGAGACCCAGTACTTC. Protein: CASSLTLAAQETQYF.

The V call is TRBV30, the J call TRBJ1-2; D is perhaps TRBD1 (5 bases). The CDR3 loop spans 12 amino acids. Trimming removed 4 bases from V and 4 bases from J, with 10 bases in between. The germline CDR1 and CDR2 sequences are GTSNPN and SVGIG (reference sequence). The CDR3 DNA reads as TGTGCCTGGACGCAGGGCCCCTATGGCTACACCTTC. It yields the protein CAWTQGPYGYTF. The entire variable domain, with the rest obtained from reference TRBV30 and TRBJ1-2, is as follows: SQTIHQWPATLVQPVGSPLSLECTVEGTSNPNLYWYRQAAGRGLQLLFYSVGIGQISSEVPQNLSASRPQDRQFILSSKKLLLSDSGFYLCAWTQGPYGYTFGSGTRLTVV.

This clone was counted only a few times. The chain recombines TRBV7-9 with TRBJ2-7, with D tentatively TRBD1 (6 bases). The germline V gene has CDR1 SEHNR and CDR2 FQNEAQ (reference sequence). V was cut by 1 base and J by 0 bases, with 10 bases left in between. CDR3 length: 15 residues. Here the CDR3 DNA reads TGTGCCAGCAGCTTAGTCAGGGGATACTCCTACGAGCAGTACTTC. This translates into CASSLVRGYSYEQYF. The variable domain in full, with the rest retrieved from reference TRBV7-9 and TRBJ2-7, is DTGVSQNPRHKITKRGQNVTFRCDPISEHNRLYWYRQTLGQGPEFLTYFQNEAQLEKSRLLSDRFSAERPKGSFSTLEIQRTEQGDSAMYLCASSLVRGYSYEQYFGPGTRLTVT.